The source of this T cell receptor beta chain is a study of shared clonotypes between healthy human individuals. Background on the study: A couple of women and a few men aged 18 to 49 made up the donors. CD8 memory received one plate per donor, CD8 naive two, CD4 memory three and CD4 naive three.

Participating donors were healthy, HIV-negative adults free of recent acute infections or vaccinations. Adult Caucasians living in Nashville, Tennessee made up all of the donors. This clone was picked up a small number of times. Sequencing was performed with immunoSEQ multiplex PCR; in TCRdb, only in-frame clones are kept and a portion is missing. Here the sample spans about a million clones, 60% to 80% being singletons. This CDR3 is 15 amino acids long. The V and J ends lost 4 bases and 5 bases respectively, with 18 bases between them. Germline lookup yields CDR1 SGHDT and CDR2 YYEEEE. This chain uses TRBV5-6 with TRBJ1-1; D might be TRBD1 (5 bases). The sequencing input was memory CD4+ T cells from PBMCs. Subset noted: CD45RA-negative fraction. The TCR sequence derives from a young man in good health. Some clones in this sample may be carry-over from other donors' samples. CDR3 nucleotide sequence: TGTGCCAGCAGCCCCATCGGGGGGGAGGGAACTGAAGCTTTCTTT. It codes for CASSPIGGEGTEAFF.